This T cell receptor beta chain is drawn from a study of blood T cells in healthy people across ages. V was shortened by 6 bases and J by 3 bases, with 21 bases between the two germline ends. CDR3 length equals 15 residues. Germline V CDR1 and CDR2: SQVTM, ANQGSEA. Together with a sample-barcoded 5' primer, a J-beta primer mix was included in a second PCR lasting about 6 to 12 cycles. TCRdb independently ran MiXCR on the 5' RACE reads; one entry per CDR3 protein. In the table there are about 1.4 million distinct CDR3 sequences, almost 60% of which are singletons. The sequencing input was blood. The chain links TRBV29-1 to TRBJ2-7; possible D gene TRBD1, 6 bases. The clonotype comes from a man aged 18-30 years in good health. In nucleotides, the CDR3 is TGCAGCGTCGGAAAGGGTACAGGGTCGTTCTACGAGCAGTACTTC. Translating gives CSVGKGTGSFYEQYF.